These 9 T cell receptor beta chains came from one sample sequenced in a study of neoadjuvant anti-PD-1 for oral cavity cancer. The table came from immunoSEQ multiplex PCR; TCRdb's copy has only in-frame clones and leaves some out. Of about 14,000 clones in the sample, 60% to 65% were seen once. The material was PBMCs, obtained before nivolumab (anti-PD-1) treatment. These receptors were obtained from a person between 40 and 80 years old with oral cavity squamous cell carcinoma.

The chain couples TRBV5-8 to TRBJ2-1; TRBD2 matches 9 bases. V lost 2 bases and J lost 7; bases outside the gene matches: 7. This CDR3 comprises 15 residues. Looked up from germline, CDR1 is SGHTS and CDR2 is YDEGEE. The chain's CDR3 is CASSLAGGMINEQFF. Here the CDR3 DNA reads TGTGCCAGCAGCTTAGCGGGAGGCATGATAAATGAGCAGTTCTTC.

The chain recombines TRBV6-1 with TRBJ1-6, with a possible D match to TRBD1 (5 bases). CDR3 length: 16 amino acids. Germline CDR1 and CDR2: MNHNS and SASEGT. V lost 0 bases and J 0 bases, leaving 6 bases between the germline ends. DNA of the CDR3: TGTGCCAGCAGTGAAGCAAGGGGCTCCTATAATTCACCCCTCCACTTT. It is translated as CASSEARGSYNSPLHF.

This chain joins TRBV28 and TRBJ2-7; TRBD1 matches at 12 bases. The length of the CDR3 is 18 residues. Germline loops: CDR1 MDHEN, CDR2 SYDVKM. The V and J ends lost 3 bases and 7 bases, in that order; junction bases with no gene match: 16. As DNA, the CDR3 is TGTGCCAGCAGTTTGCCGACCCCCCTGGGACAGGGGGCGAAAGAGCAGTACTTC. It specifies CASSLPTPLGQGAKEQYF.

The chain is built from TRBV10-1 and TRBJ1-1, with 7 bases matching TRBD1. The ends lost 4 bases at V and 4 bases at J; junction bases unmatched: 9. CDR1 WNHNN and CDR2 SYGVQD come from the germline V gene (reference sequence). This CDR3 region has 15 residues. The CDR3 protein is CASSVTAGGSTEAFF. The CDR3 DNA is TGCGCCAGCAGTGTCACTGCAGGGGGGAGCACTGAAGCTTTCTTT.

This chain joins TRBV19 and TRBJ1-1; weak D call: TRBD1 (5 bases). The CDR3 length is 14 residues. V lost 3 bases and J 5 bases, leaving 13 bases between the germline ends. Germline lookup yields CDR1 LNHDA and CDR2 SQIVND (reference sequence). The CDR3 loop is CASSMGLVGTEAFF. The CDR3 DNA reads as TGTGCCAGTAGTATGGGACTAGTTGGGACTGAAGCTTTCTTT.

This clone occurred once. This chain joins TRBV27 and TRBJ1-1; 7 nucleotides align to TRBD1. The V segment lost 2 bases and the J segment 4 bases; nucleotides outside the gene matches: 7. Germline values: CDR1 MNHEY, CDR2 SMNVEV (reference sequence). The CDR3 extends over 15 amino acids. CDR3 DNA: TGTGCCAGCAGTTTAGTCCCGGGACAGAGCACTGAAGCTTTCTTT. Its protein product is CASSLVPGQSTEAFF.

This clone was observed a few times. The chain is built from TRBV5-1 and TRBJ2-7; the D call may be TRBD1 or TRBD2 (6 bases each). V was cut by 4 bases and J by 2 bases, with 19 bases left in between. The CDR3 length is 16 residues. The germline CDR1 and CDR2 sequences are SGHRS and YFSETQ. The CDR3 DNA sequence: TGCGCCAGCAGCACGGGGGACACCAGCATAACCTACGAGCAGTACTTC. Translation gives CASSTGDTSITYEQYF.

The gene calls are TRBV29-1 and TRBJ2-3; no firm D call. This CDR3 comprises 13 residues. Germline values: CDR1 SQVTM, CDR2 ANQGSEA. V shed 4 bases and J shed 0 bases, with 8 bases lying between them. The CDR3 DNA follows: TGCAGCGTTGCGCAGTCTAGCACAGATACGCAGTATTTT. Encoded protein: CSVAQSSTDTQYF.

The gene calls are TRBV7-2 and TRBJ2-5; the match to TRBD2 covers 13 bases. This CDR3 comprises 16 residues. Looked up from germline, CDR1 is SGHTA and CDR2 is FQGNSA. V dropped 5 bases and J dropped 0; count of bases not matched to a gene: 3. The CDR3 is CASSQTSGGYQETQYF. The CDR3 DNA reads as TGTGCCAGCAGCCAGACTAGCGGGGGGTACCAAGAGACCCAGTACTTC.